This T cell receptor beta chain was captured in a study of molecular identifiers for immune sequencing clone quantification. TCRdb reprocessed the PCR reads via MiXCR and lists one record per CDR3 protein. The sample yields 75,000 to 95,000 distinct CDR3 sequences, 20% to 30% seen once. Trimming stripped 4 bases from V and 3 bases from J, with 7 bases between. The CDR3 length is 13 residues. In germline, CDR1 is MNHEY, CDR2 SMNVEV (reference sequence). With regard to this clonotype: A read error is possible here, since a much larger clone lies one base away.

Sequencing used naive CD8+ T cells from blood, with Jurkat cell RNA spiked in. The subset here: FACS-sorted CD8+CD4-CCR7+CD45RA+ naive T cells. The clonotype comes from a human donor in good health. Some libraries in this study had Jurkat cell RNA spiked in. The rearrangement links TRBV27 to TRBJ1-5; D not certain. This CDR3 is CASSSGDNQPQHF. In DNA form, the CDR3 reads TGTGCCAGCAGTTCAGGTGACAATCAGCCCCAGCATTTT.